The 15 T cell receptor beta chains below come from one sample, sequenced in a study of blood T cell repertoires in COVID-19. The protocol was immunoSEQ multiplex PCR, while the TCRdb copy is restricted to in-frame clones and leaves out a portion. The table shows 220,000 or so clones, with around 87% occurring only once. The sequenced sample consisted of PBMCs or T cells enriched from blood (not recorded which). The receptors were gathered from a man aged 25-40 years who had been exposed to COVID-19.

V and J are TRBV5-6 and TRBJ1-2; 8 nucleotides align to TRBD1. Per the germline V gene, CDR1 is SGHDT and CDR2 is YYEEEE. The CDR3 totals 16 residues. After removal of 0 bases from V and 4 bases from J, the junction contained 8 bases not matched to a gene. CDR3 DNA: TGTGCCAGCAGCTTGGGCGGGTGGGACAGGACCTATGGCTACACCTTC. It encodes CASSLGGWDRTYGYTF.

This chain links TRBV7-2 with TRBJ1-4; D might be TRBD1 (6 bases). The germline gives CDR1 SGHTA, CDR2 FQGNSA. The CDR3 totals 15 residues. Trimming left V 2 bases short and J 8 bases short, with 15 bases between. Written as DNA, the CDR3 is TGTGCCAGCAGCTTACAAGGGACACCCCCGGAAAAACTGTTTTTT. Its protein product is CASSLQGTPPEKLFF.

In this sample, this clone turned up a few times. The J gene is TRBJ1-3, the V gene TRBV5-4; tentative D call: TRBD1 (6 bases). V was cut by 5 bases and J by 3 bases, with 12 bases left in between. The germline gives CDR1 SGHNT, CDR2 YYREEE (reference sequence). This CDR3 is 14 amino acids long. The CDR3 DNA follows: TGTGCCAGCAGACCTGGACAGAATGGAAACACCATATATTTT. This encodes CASRPGQNGNTIYF.

This chain joins TRBV3-1 (or the pseudogene TRBV3-2) and TRBJ2-5; 10 positions match TRBD1. The CDR3 length is 18 residues. The trim removed 3 bases at V and 2 bases at J, leaving 12 bases unmatched. Germline lookup yields CDR1 LGHDT and CDR2 YNNKEL (reference sequence). As DNA, the CDR3 is TGTGCCAGCAGCCATTACAAGGGACAGGGGTTCAGGCAAGAGACCCAGTACTTC. Translated: CASSHYKGQGFRQETQYF.

The chain is built from TRBV3-1 (or the pseudogene TRBV3-2) and TRBJ1-6, with D unclear. The CDR3 runs to 13 residues. With 4 bases removed from V and 6 bases from J, the gap between germline ends came to 7 bases. Germline V gene sequence: CDR1 LGHDT, CDR2 YNNKEL (reference sequence). CDR3 DNA sequence: TGTGCCAGCAGCCGATCCAGTAATTCACCCCTCCACTTT. Translation gives CASSRSSNSPLHF.

This chain links TRBV5-4 with TRBJ2-1; 9 bases are shared with TRBD2. With 2 bases clipped from V and 7 bases from J, the junction kept 10 bases outside the gene matches. The CDR3 is 16 residues long. From germline, CDR1 is SGHNT and CDR2 YYREEE (reference sequence). CDR3 protein: CASSFGIAGATNEQFF. The DNA of the CDR3 is TGTGCCAGCAGCTTCGGAATAGCGGGGGCTACTAATGAGCAGTTCTTC.

The chain couples TRBV4-1 to TRBJ1-1; TRBD1 aligns across 7 bases. This CDR3 comprises 15 residues. The V gene end was trimmed by 4 bases and the J gene end by 2 bases; junction bases not matched to a gene: 7. The V gene's germline CDR1 is MGHRA and CDR2 YSYEKL. The DNA for the CDR3 is TGCGCCAGCAGCCGCGCGGGACAGCCCAACACTGAAGCTTTCTTT. This sequence encodes CASSRAGQPNTEAFF.

This clone was detected once. This chain links TRBV7-9 with TRBJ2-7; possibly TRBD1 for D (5 bases). The V end was cut by 3 bases, the J end by 3 bases, with 12 bases between. The CDR3 is 14 residues long. Per germline, CDR1 SEHNR and CDR2 FQNEAQ (reference sequence). The CDR3 bases are TGTGCCAGCAGCTTTTCAGGGAAAAGCTACGAGCAGTACTTC. It encodes CASSFSGKSYEQYF. Full variable domain (outside the CDR3, taken from reference TRBV7-9 and TRBJ2-7): DTGVSQNPRHKITKRGQNVTFRCDPISEHNRLYWYRQTLGQGPEFLTYFQNEAQLEKSRLLSDRFSAERPKGSFSTLEIQRTEQGDSAMYLCASSFSGKSYEQYFGPGTRLTVT.

This rearrangement joins TRBV30 to TRBJ1-6; 8 bases line up with TRBD1. The CDR3 is 16 amino acids. With V trimmed by 3 bases and J by 9 bases, 13 bases remained unmatched. CDR1 GTSNPN and CDR2 SVGIG come from the germline V gene (reference sequence). Written as DNA, the CDR3 is TGTGCCTGGAGCGAAGAATCGACAGGGGCTGGTTCACCCCTCCACTTT. Translating gives CAWSEESTGAGSPLHF.

The chain uses TRBV7-8 and TRBJ1-1, with D hard to call. The germline V and J ends were trimmed by 6 bases and 0 bases, with 8 bases remaining between them. The CDR3 contains 13 residues. The germline V gene has CDR1 SGHVS and CDR2 FQNEAQ. CDR3 coding DNA: TGTGCCAGCAGACAACGAATGAACACTGAAGCTTTCTTT. Residues: CASRQRMNTEAFF.

The CDR3 reads CASSIGLAGDSNTDTQYF. CDR3 DNA: TGTGCCAGCAGCATCGGACTAGCGGGGGACTCGAACACAGATACGCAGTATTTT. This chain links TRBV7-3 with TRBJ2-3; 13 nucleotides line up with TRBD2. CDR1 and CDR2 from the germline V gene are SGHTA and FQGTGA. V lost 5 bases, J lost 2 bases, and 10 bases stayed unmatched. CDR3 length: 18 amino acids.

The chain combines TRBV30 with TRBJ2-2; TRBD2 agrees at 13 bases. V shed 7 bases and J 0 bases; nucleotides not matched to a gene: 2. The CDR3 has 15 residues. CDR1 is GTSNPN and CDR2 is SVGIG in the germline V gene (reference sequence). CDR3 sequence: CASTSGGANTGELFF. Written as DNA, the CDR3 is TGTGCCTCAACTAGCGGGGGGGCGAACACCGGGGAGCTGTTTTTT. The full variable domain, its missing parts supplied by reference TRBV30 and TRBJ2-2, is SQTIHQWPATLVQPVGSPLSLECTVEGTSNPNLYWYRQAAGRGLQLLFYSVGIGQISSEVPQNLSASRPQDRQFILSSKKLLLSDSGFYLCASTSGGANTGELFFGEGSRLTVL.

This sequence joins TRBV7-9 and TRBJ2-1; 11 positions agree with TRBD2. The germline gives CDR1 SEHNR, CDR2 FQNEAQ (reference sequence). The junction had 12 bases not matched to a gene; V was cut back by 5 bases and J by 3 bases. There are 18 residues in the CDR3. CDR3 protein: CASSPVRGLAENYNEQFF. The CDR3 DNA reads as TGTGCCAGCAGCCCCGTGCGGGGACTAGCGGAGAACTACAATGAGCAGTTCTTC. The full variable domain, completed using reference TRBV7-9 and TRBJ2-1, is DTGVSQNPRHKITKRGQNVTFRCDPISEHNRLYWYRQTLGQGPEFLTYFQNEAQLEKSRLLSDRFSAERPKGSFSTLEIQRTEQGDSAMYLCASSPVRGLAENYNEQFFGPGTRLTVL.

The rearrangement uses TRBV23-1 and TRBJ2-3; D is unclear. TRBV23-1 is placed among ORFs of uncertain function. Trimming left V 3 bases short and J 6 bases short, with 7 bases between. The CDR3 length is 12 residues. CDR3 loop: CASSHSEDTQYF. CDR3 coding DNA: TGCGCCAGCAGTCACTCCGAGGATACGCAGTATTTT.

The gene calls are TRBV27 and TRBJ1-5; D remains ambiguous. Trimming shortened V by 6 bases and J by 9 bases, and 15 bases separated the two germline ends. The V gene's germline CDR1 is MNHEY and CDR2 SMNVEV (reference sequence). The CDR3 has 13 amino acids. CDR3 loop: CASSLGPGGPQHF. The CDR3 DNA is TGTGCCAGCAGCCTTGGGCCAGGAGGGCCCCAGCATTTT.